The TCR beta chain under discussion was sequenced for a study of memory CD4+ T cells and cytomegalovirus serostatus. General study results and limits: A US-trained random forest predicted CMV serostatus with median AUC approximately 0.9.

Here immunoSEQ multiplex PCR was the method, and the copy in TCRdb shows in-frame clones only, minus some. Of approximately 52,000 clones detected, around four fifths appear once; the ten largest clones hold around 0.83%. As concerns this clone: As yet, its antigen is unknown.

The sort gate was single viable CD3+CD4+CD8-CD45RO+ cells for memory CD4+ T cells. The CDR3 sequence is 12 residues long. The V gene's germline CDR1 is SQVTM and CDR2 ANQGSEA. V shed 2 bases and J shed 6 bases, with 9 bases lying between them. The sequenced sample was memory CD4+ T cells from blood. This receptor was taken from an adult in good health and CMV-seronegative. The rearrangement joins TRBV29-1 to TRBJ2-3, with D perhaps given as TRBD1 or TRBD2 (5 bases each). The CDR3 DNA reads TGCAGCGTTGAAACAGGCGGGGATACGCAGTATTTT. Its translation: CSVETGGDTQYF.